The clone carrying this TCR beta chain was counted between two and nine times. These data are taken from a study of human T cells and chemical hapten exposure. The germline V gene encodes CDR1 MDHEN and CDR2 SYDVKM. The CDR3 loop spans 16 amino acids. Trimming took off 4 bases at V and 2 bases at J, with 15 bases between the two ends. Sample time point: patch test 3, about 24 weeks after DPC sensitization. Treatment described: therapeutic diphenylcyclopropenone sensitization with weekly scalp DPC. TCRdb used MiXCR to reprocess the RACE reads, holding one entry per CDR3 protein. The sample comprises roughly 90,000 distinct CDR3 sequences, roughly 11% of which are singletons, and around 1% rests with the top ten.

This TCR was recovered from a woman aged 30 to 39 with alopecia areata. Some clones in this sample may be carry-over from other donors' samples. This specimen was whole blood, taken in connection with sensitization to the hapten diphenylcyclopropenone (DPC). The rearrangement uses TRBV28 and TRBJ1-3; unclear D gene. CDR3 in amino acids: CASSSTGMAAGNTIYF. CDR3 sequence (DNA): TGTGCCAGCAGTTCCACCGGGATGGCAGCTGGAAACACCATATATTTT.